This TCR beta chain was captured by sequencing in a study of cytomegalovirus exposure and HLA in healthy donors. V gave up 5 bases and J gave up 2 bases, with 19 bases separating them. The CDR3 covers 16 residues. The germline gives CDR1 SEHNR, CDR2 FQNEAQ (reference sequence). The method was immunoSEQ multiplex PCR; TCRdb's version includes in-frame clones alone and lacks a portion of them. The sample includes under 130,000 clones, 86% of them seen just once. J is TRBJ2-7 and V is TRBV7-9, with no clear D. The sample consisted of PBMCs. This receptor was obtained from a woman between 18 and 29 years old in good health and CMV-seropositive. The CDR3 loop reads CASSPAAGSRTYEQYF. CDR3 sequence (DNA): TGTGCCAGCAGCCCCGCCGCCGGGTCAAGAACCTACGAGCAGTACTTC.